The subject of this entry is one T cell receptor (beta chain). Its antigen remains unidentified. This sample was taken from a study of cytotoxic CD8 clonotypes in ibrutinib-treated CLL. Study in general: The study included 11 relapsed/refractory and over 14 treatment-naive patients; under 18 had IGHV unmutated disease. The study, taken as a whole, reports: Before falling back toward baseline at progression, clonality had risen at the time of ibrutinib response. Public clonotypes were rare and shrank or held steady on treatment.

The length of the CDR3 is 16 residues. The V segment lost 4 bases and the J segment 8 bases; nucleotides outside the gene matches: 13. The germline V gene encodes CDR1 SGDLS and CDR2 YYNGEE. Measured with immunoSEQ multiplex PCR; TCRdb has only the in-frame clones, and not every one. The table records about 180,000 clones, roughly 80% of them present only once. V is TRBV9 and J is TRBJ1-4, with 8 bases identical to TRBD1. Sequenced material: PBMCs, taken after 24 months of ibrutinib treatment. This sequence originates from a human donor with chronic lymphocytic leukemia. The CDR3 is CASSPGQALGREKLFF. The CDR3 bases are TGTGCCAGCAGCCCGGGACAGGCCCTGGGGCGCGAAAAACTGTTTTTT.